The T cell receptor beta chain described here comes from a study of control samples from healthy donors and cancer patients. From germline, CDR1 is KGHSH and CDR2 LQKENI. The CDR3 is made up of 15 amino acids. V lost 4 bases and J lost 7; bases outside the gene matches: 7. Sequencing used immunoSEQ multiplex PCR; TCRdb keeps in-frame clones, though not all of them. The sample records about 170,000 clones, about 90% being singletons. This chain connects TRBV18 to TRBJ2-2; TRBD1 matches at 9 bases. This receptor was identified in a man younger than 45 in good health. Sequencing used blood. CDR3 in DNA: TGTGCCAGCTCACGAGAGACAGGGGGAGACGGGGAGCTGTTTTTT. Its translation: CASSRETGGDGELFF. The full variable domain, in which reference TRBV18 and TRBJ2-2 provide the parts outside the CDR3, is NAGVMQNPRHLVRRRGQEARLRCSPMKGHSHVYWYRQLPEEGLKFMVYLQKENIIDESGMPKERFSAEFPKEGPSILRIQQVVRGDSAAYFCASSRETGGDGELFFGEGSRLTVL.